The present TCR beta chain was sequenced within a study of blood T cells in healthy people across ages. CDR1 DFQATT and CDR2 SNEGSKA come from the germline V gene (reference sequence). Trimming took 6 bases from V and 8 from J; bases not matched to a gene: 9. CDR3 length equals 15 residues. Each of the donors had ten milliliters of peripheral blood drawn into EDTA-treated Vacutainer tubes. Per individual sample, total RNA of at least 5 micrograms was extracted. It was with a sample-barcoded 5' primer and a J-beta primer mix that a second PCR of about 6 to 12 cycles was run. TCRdb passed the 5' RACE reads through MiXCR, listing each CDR3 protein once. The top ten hold about 4.1% of the sample, which has over a million distinct CDR3 sequences, roughly 43% seen once.

The receptor was derived from a woman aged 18-29 years in good health. The material sequenced was blood. This sequence joins TRBV20-1 and TRBJ2-1; TRBD2 matches 14 bases. In DNA, the CDR3 is TGCAGTGCCAGTCAGGGACTAGCGGGAGTCCATGAGCAGTTCTTC. Protein: CSASQGLAGVHEQFF.